This T cell receptor beta chain emerged from a study of blood T cell repertoires in COVID-19. Libraries were prepared by immunoSEQ multiplex PCR; TCRdb keeps only in-frame clonotypes and omits some of them. Among fewer than 350,000 clones listed, 88% were seen once. The receptor's source is a woman aged 60 to 75 in a cohort exposed to, infected with or recovered from COVID-19 (not recorded which). The source material was PBMCs or T cells enriched from blood (not recorded which).

CDR3 nucleotides: TGCAGTGCTAGTCCTCCGGGAGTAAGGAATGAGCAGTTCTTC. Residues: CSASPPGVRNEQFF. V is TRBV20-1 and J is TRBJ2-1, with D possibly TRBD2 on 6 matching bases. Germline CDR1 DFQATT, CDR2 SNEGSKA (reference sequence). The CDR3 totals 14 residues. V was cut by 3 bases and J by 7 bases, with 16 bases left in between.